The rows below give T cell receptor beta chains drawn from one sample of a study of cytomegalovirus exposure and HLA in healthy donors. The method was immunoSEQ multiplex PCR; TCRdb's version includes in-frame clones alone and lacks a portion of them. The profile shows 150,000 or so clones, 70% to 80% of them singletons. The sample taken for sequencing was PBMCs. All receptors derive from a man aged 25 to 40 in good health and CMV-seropositive. Each CDR3 is given with its conserved first and last residue. The D gene is left open where the match is weak. Size is stated for part of the rows, as once, few or many counts, or as a class when the clone is expanded.

j_call: TRBJ2-1; v_call: TRBV15; clone_size: NA; d_call: TRBD2; cdr3_nt: TGTGCCACCATAGGGCGCGGGAGCTACAATGAGCAGTTCTTC; cdr3_aa: CATIGRGSYNEQFF
j_call: TRBJ2-3; v_call: TRBV5-4; clone_size: NA; d_call: TRBD2; cdr3_nt: TGTGCCAGCACGTCAGGGACTAGCGGGGGGGGTAGCACAGATACGCAGTATTTT; cdr3_aa: CASTSGTSGGGSTDTQYF
j_call: TRBJ2-7; v_call: TRBV30; clone_size: NA; d_call: NA; cdr3_nt: TGTGCCTACGACCGGGGTTTGACCTACGAGCAGTACTTC; cdr3_aa: CAYDRGLTYEQYF
j_call: TRBJ2-2; v_call: TRBV5-1; clone_size: NA; d_call: TRBD2; cdr3_nt: TGCGCCAGCAGCTTGTCGCTAGCGGGGAACACCGGGGAGCTGTTTTTT; cdr3_aa: CASSLSLAGNTGELFF
j_call: TRBJ1-5; v_call: TRBV30; clone_size: NA; d_call: NA; cdr3_nt: TGTGCCTGGAGTTTGGGGCCCAATCAGCCCCAGCATTTT; cdr3_aa: CAWSLGPNQPQHF
j_call: TRBJ2-6; v_call: TRBV4-2; clone_size: NA; d_call: NA; cdr3_nt: TGTGCCAGCACCCAAGAACCCCACACTGGGGCCAACGTCCTGACTTTC; cdr3_aa: CASTQEPHTGANVLTF
j_call: TRBJ1-1; v_call: TRBV7-9; clone_size: NA; d_call: NA; cdr3_nt: TGTGCCAGCAGCTTAAGGGGGACCATGAACACTGAAGCTTTCTTT; cdr3_aa: CASSLRGTMNTEAFF
j_call: TRBJ1-3; v_call: TRBV28; clone_size: NA; d_call: NA; cdr3_nt: TGTGCCAGCAGCCGCCAGCCCCGCGGGAGTGGAAACACCATATATTTT; cdr3_aa: CASSRQPRGSGNTIYF
j_call: TRBJ2-3; v_call: TRBV6-4; clone_size: NA; d_call: TRBD2; cdr3_nt: TGTGCCAGCAGCGCACTAGCGAGCACAGATACGCAGTATTTT; cdr3_aa: CASSALASTDTQYF
j_call: TRBJ1-2; v_call: TRBV28; clone_size: NA; d_call: NA; cdr3_nt: TGTGCCAGCAGTTTATCAGGGTATGGCTACACCTTC; cdr3_aa: CASSLSGYGYTF
j_call: TRBJ1-6; v_call: TRBV27; clone_size: NA; d_call: TRBD1; cdr3_nt: TGTGCCAGCAGTTTGGGGACAGGGGCTAATTCACCCCTCCACTTT; cdr3_aa: CASSLGTGANSPLHF
j_call: TRBJ1-2; v_call: TRBV7-2; clone_size: NA; d_call: NA; cdr3_nt: TGTGCCAGCAGCTTAATGGCTGGCTACACCTTC; cdr3_aa: CASSLMAGYTF
j_call: TRBJ2-7; v_call: TRBV19; clone_size: NA; d_call: NA; cdr3_nt: TGTGCCAGTAGTACGCGGGACAGACCCTACGAGCAGTACTTC; cdr3_aa: CASSTRDRPYEQYF
j_call: TRBJ2-1; v_call: TRBV6-1; clone_size: once; d_call: NA; cdr3_nt: TGTGCCAGCATTCCTAAGCCGTACAATGAGCAGTTCTTC; cdr3_aa: CASIPKPYNEQFF
j_call: TRBJ1-3; v_call: TRBV4-2; clone_size: NA; d_call: TRBD1; cdr3_nt: TGTGCCAGCAGCCAAGCCGCCACAGGGGCTGGAAACACCATATATTTT; cdr3_aa: CASSQAATGAGNTIYF
j_call: TRBJ2-1; v_call: TRBV6-5; clone_size: NA; d_call: TRBD1; cdr3_nt: TGTGCCACGGGGCCTTCCAGGGGGCCCTTCAATGAGCAGTTCTTC; cdr3_aa: CATGPSRGPFNEQFF
j_call: TRBJ2-7; v_call: TRBV7-6; clone_size: NA; d_call: TRBD1; cdr3_nt: TGTGCCAGCAGCTTAGAGACAGGGTTACACGAGCAGTACTTC; cdr3_aa: CASSLETGLHEQYF
j_call: TRBJ2-7; v_call: TRBV11-2; clone_size: NA; d_call: NA; cdr3_nt: TGTGCCAGCAGCTCTATCTCCTACGAGCAGTACTTC; cdr3_aa: CASSSISYEQYF
j_call: TRBJ1-3; v_call: TRBV18; clone_size: NA; d_call: NA; cdr3_nt: TGTGCCAGCTCACCCGAAGAGAGCTCTGGAAACACCATATATTTT; cdr3_aa: CASSPEESSGNTIYF
j_call: TRBJ1-1; v_call: TRBV18; clone_size: NA; d_call: TRBD1; cdr3_nt: TGTGCCAGCTCACCGTCCGGGACAGGGAAAACTGAAGCTTTCTTT; cdr3_aa: CASSPSGTGKTEAFF
j_call: TRBJ1-1; v_call: TRBV30; clone_size: NA; d_call: TRBD1; cdr3_nt: TGTGCCTGGGGGCTGTCGACAGGGTACGCAGCTGAAGCTTTCTTT; cdr3_aa: CAWGLSTGYAAEAFF
j_call: TRBJ1-1; v_call: TRBV11-2; clone_size: NA; d_call: TRBD1; cdr3_nt: TGTGCCAGCAGCATTCGACAGGGGGCGATGAACACTGAAGCTTTCTTT; cdr3_aa: CASSIRQGAMNTEAFF
j_call: TRBJ2-1; v_call: TRBV29-1; clone_size: NA; d_call: TRBD2; cdr3_nt: TGCAGCGTTGAAGATCCCCGGACTAGCGGGTACAACAATGAGCAGTTCTTC; cdr3_aa: CSVEDPRTSGYNNEQFF
j_call: TRBJ2-7; v_call: TRBV10-1; clone_size: few; d_call: NA; cdr3_nt: TGCGCCAGCAGTGAGGGACTAAAAGGCTACGAGCAGTACTTC; cdr3_aa: CASSEGLKGYEQYF
j_call: TRBJ1-1; v_call: TRBV30; clone_size: NA; d_call: NA; cdr3_nt: TGTGCCTGGAGTAGGGGTGGGGGCCTGAACACTGAAGCTTTCTTT; cdr3_aa: CAWSRGGGLNTEAFF
j_call: TRBJ2-5; v_call: TRBV20-1; clone_size: NA; d_call: NA; cdr3_nt: TGCAGTGCTCGACTAGAAGAGACCCAGTACTTC; cdr3_aa: CSARLEETQYF
j_call: TRBJ1-1; v_call: TRBV19; clone_size: few; d_call: NA; cdr3_nt: TGTGCCAGTAGTATAAGGGGGGGGAACACTGAAGCTTTCTTT; cdr3_aa: CASSIRGGNTEAFF
j_call: TRBJ1-2; v_call: TRBV19; clone_size: NA; d_call: TRBD1; cdr3_nt: TGTGCCAGTAGTACAGTGGACAGGAGAGACTATGGCTACACCTTC; cdr3_aa: CASSTVDRRDYGYTF
j_call: TRBJ1-2; v_call: TRBV2; clone_size: NA; d_call: TRBD1; cdr3_nt: TGTGCCAGCAGGGGGGACAGGGCCCAGTATGGCTACACCTTC; cdr3_aa: CASRGDRAQYGYTF
j_call: TRBJ1-2; v_call: TRBV10-3; clone_size: NA; d_call: TRBD1; cdr3_nt: TGTGCCATCAGAGAACAGGGGGCCTATGGCTACACCTTC; cdr3_aa: CAIREQGAYGYTF
j_call: TRBJ2-7; v_call: TRBV6-1; clone_size: NA; d_call: NA; cdr3_nt: TGTGCCAGCAGTGAAGGCTACGAGCAGTACTTC; cdr3_aa: CASSEGYEQYF
j_call: TRBJ1-4; v_call: TRBV4-2; clone_size: NA; d_call: TRBD1; cdr3_nt: TGTGCCAGCAGCCAAGACGGGACAGCTAATGAAAAACTGTTTTTT; cdr3_aa: CASSQDGTANEKLFF
j_call: TRBJ2-1; v_call: TRBV15; clone_size: NA; d_call: TRBD2; cdr3_nt: TGTGCCACCAGCGGGGGGGGATCCTACAATGAGCAGTTCTTC; cdr3_aa: CATSGGGSYNEQFF
j_call: TRBJ2-7; v_call: TRBV5-1; clone_size: NA; d_call: NA; cdr3_nt: TGCGCCAGCAACCGGGCGGGCGGACCCTACGAGCAGTACTTC; cdr3_aa: CASNRAGGPYEQYF
j_call: TRBJ2-5; v_call: TRBV4-1; clone_size: NA; d_call: TRBD1; cdr3_nt: TGCGCCAGCAGCCAAGATCCCCGGGACAGGCTACGGACCCAGTACTTC; cdr3_aa: CASSQDPRDRLRTQYF
j_call: TRBJ2-3; v_call: TRBV27; clone_size: NA; d_call: TRBD2; cdr3_nt: TGTGCCAGCAGCCCTATTCTAGCGGGAGGAGGAGATACGCAGTATTTT; cdr3_aa: CASSPILAGGGDTQYF
j_call: TRBJ2-7; v_call: TRBV19; clone_size: NA; d_call: NA; cdr3_nt: TGTGCCAGTAGTATTAAGGGAGGAGACGAGCAGTACTTC; cdr3_aa: CASSIKGGDEQYF
j_call: TRBJ2-5; v_call: TRBV7-2; clone_size: few; d_call: NA; cdr3_nt: TGTGCCAGCAGCCCCTCCGTGGGGGCACAAGAGACCCAGTACTTC; cdr3_aa: CASSPSVGAQETQYF
j_call: TRBJ2-7; v_call: TRBV10-2; clone_size: NA; d_call: TRBD2; cdr3_nt: TGCGCCAGCAGCCTGGGACTAGCGGCTCCCTACGAGCAGTACTTC; cdr3_aa: CASSLGLAAPYEQYF
j_call: TRBJ2-6; v_call: TRBV6-6; clone_size: NA; d_call: NA; cdr3_nt: TGTGCCAGCAGGCAACAGAGAACCAACGTCCTGACTTTC; cdr3_aa: CASRQQRTNVLTF
j_call: TRBJ1-5; v_call: TRBV28; clone_size: NA; d_call: TRBD1; cdr3_nt: TGTGCCAGCAGTTTTTCAGGGGGACGAAATCAGCCCCAGCATTTT; cdr3_aa: CASSFSGGRNQPQHF
j_call: TRBJ1-1; v_call: TRBV7-9; clone_size: NA; d_call: NA; cdr3_nt: TGTGCCAGCAGCTTAGAGCGGGGGGGTGAAGCTTTCTTT; cdr3_aa: CASSLERGGEAFF
j_call: TRBJ1-1; v_call: TRBV6-6; clone_size: NA; d_call: NA; cdr3_nt: TGTGCCAGCAGTTACTCGAGCACTCCTGAAGCTTTCTTT; cdr3_aa: CASSYSSTPEAFF
j_call: TRBJ2-7; v_call: TRBV7-9; clone_size: NA; d_call: NA; cdr3_nt: TGTGCCAGCAGCTTAGAACCTAGCTCAACCGGGGAGGACGAGCAGTACTTC; cdr3_aa: CASSLEPSSTGEDEQYF
j_call: TRBJ2-7; v_call: TRBV6-1; clone_size: NA; d_call: TRBD2; cdr3_nt: TGTGCCAGCAGGACCGGACTAGCGGGTGGGGTGGAGCAGTACTTC; cdr3_aa: CASRTGLAGGVEQYF
j_call: TRBJ2-3; v_call: TRBV4-2; clone_size: NA; d_call: TRBD2; cdr3_nt: TGTGCCAGCAGCCAAGAGGGTAGCGGGGGGGCAGATACGCAGTATTTT; cdr3_aa: CASSQEGSGGADTQYF
j_call: TRBJ1-3; v_call: TRBV6-1; clone_size: few; d_call: NA; cdr3_nt: TGTGCCAGCAGTGAGAGGGAGGGAAACACCATATATTTT; cdr3_aa: CASSEREGNTIYF
j_call: TRBJ2-1; v_call: TRBV7-8; clone_size: NA; d_call: NA; cdr3_nt: TGTGCCAGCACTACTAGGGTTCCCGCCTACAATGAGCAGTTCTTC; cdr3_aa: CASTTRVPAYNEQFF
j_call: TRBJ2-7; v_call: TRBV11-2; clone_size: NA; d_call: NA; cdr3_nt: TGTGCCAGCAGCCGAGACATCTCCTACGAGCAGTACTTC; cdr3_aa: CASSRDISYEQYF
j_call: TRBJ2-1; v_call: TRBV11-3; clone_size: NA; d_call: TRBD2; cdr3_nt: TGTGCCAGCAGCTTAGAACTAGCGGGGAAGGATGAGCAGTTCTTC; cdr3_aa: CASSLELAGKDEQFF
j_call: TRBJ2-5; v_call: TRBV5-1; clone_size: NA; d_call: NA; cdr3_nt: TGCGCCAGCAGCTTAGGAGCGTGGGAGACCCAGTACTTC; cdr3_aa: CASSLGAWETQYF
j_call: TRBJ2-6; v_call: TRBV7-9; clone_size: NA; d_call: NA; cdr3_nt: TGTGCCAGCAGTCCTTGGAGGGGTAGCATCTCTGGGGCCAACGTCCTGACTTTC; cdr3_aa: CASSPWRGSISGANVLTF
j_call: TRBJ1-1; v_call: TRBV4-3; clone_size: NA; d_call: TRBD1; cdr3_nt: TGCGCCAGCAGCCAAGGTACAGGGGTAAACACTGAAGCTTTCTTT; cdr3_aa: CASSQGTGVNTEAFF
j_call: TRBJ1-2; v_call: TRBV4-2; clone_size: NA; d_call: NA; cdr3_nt: TGTGCCAGCAGCCAAAGCGGACAGTTGAACTATGGCTACACCTTC; cdr3_aa: CASSQSGQLNYGYTF